Shown below are 2 T cell receptor beta chains from a single sample sequenced in a study of T-cell memory formation after mild COVID-19. TCRdb fed the 5' RACE reads into MiXCR, producing one record per CDR3 protein. Among around 210,000 distinct CDR3 sequences listed, around 8.8% were seen once. Input material: PBMCs or a T cell subset sorted from them (not recorded which). These receptors all stem from a young man who had mild COVID-19 (a few samples of this study predate the infection). Cell type and time point are not known.

The CDR3 DNA reads TGTGCCACCAGTGAGTTCGAAATAAGCACAGATACGCAGTATTTT. Amino acid sequence: CATSEFEISTDTQYF. V usage is TRBV24-1 and J usage is TRBJ2-3; D gene ambiguous. From germline, CDR1 is KGHDR and CDR2 SFDVKD. This CDR3 has 15 residues. V dropped 4 bases and J dropped 0 bases, with 10 bases sitting between them.

The chain uses TRBV5-1 and TRBJ2-3; 9 bases match TRBD1. CDR3 length: 16 residues. V gave up 1 base and J gave up 3 bases; unmatched junction bases: 6. In germline, CDR1 is SGHRS, CDR2 YFSETQ. The CDR3 nucleotides read TGCGCCAGCAGCTTGACGGGACAGGGAGTAACAGATACGCAGTATTTT. Amino acid sequence: CASSLTGQGVTDTQYF.